Each of the 11 T cell receptor beta chains below was sequenced from the same sample in a study of blood T cell repertoires in COVID-19. Generated by immunoSEQ multiplex PCR, the TCRdb table keeps only in-frame clones and is missing some. The data show over 50,000 clones, around 90% seen once. Sequenced: peripheral blood. These receptors were obtained from a man aged 50-60 years with active COVID-19.

The chain joins TRBV9 to TRBJ2-3; D is uncertain. The CDR3 loop spans 12 amino acids. Germline CDR1 is SGDLS and CDR2 is YYNGEE. V shed 0 bases and J shed 8 bases, with 7 bases lying between them. In DNA form, the CDR3 reads TGTGCCAGCAGCGTAGACACCGTTACGCAGTATTTT. Protein sequence: CASSVDTVTQYF.

V gene TRBV15 combines with J gene TRBJ1-4; D remains unclear. V gave up 0 bases and J gave up 5 bases, with 7 bases separating them. Germline CDR1 LNHNV, CDR2 YYDKDF (reference sequence). The CDR3 contains 14 residues. CDR3 sequence (DNA): TGTGCCACCAGCAGAGAGACAATGAATGAAAAACTGTTTTTT. The encoded protein is CATSRETMNEKLFF.

The genes are TRBV7-2 and TRBJ2-7; tentative D call: TRBD1 (6 bases). V lost 2 bases and J lost 2, with 16 bases in between. Germline CDR1 SGHTA, CDR2 FQGNSA. This CDR3 spans 16 amino acids. CDR3 nucleotide sequence: TGTGCCAGCAGCTTAAGGGGGTCAGGGGCCCCCTACGAGCAGTACTTC. It translates to CASSLRGSGAPYEQYF.

The V and J genes are TRBV10-2 and TRBJ2-7, with TRBD2 as a possible D gene (7 bases). The germline CDR1 and CDR2 sequences are WSHSY and SAAADI. Trimming took off 3 bases at V and 4 bases at J, with 19 bases between the two ends. The CDR3 is 16 residues long. The CDR3 here is CASSDGGTIPLYEQYF. Written as DNA, the CDR3 is TGCGCCAGCAGTGACGGGGGGACAATCCCTCTATACGAGCAGTACTTC.

The genes are TRBV14 and TRBJ2-7; 7 bases align to TRBD2. The germline V gene encodes CDR1 SGHDN and CDR2 FVKESK. The CDR3 contains 15 residues. With V trimmed by 4 bases and J by 3 bases, 9 bases remained unmatched. CDR3 sequence reads: CASSPGAGRGYEQYF. DNA for the CDR3: TGTGCCAGCAGCCCCGGGGCAGGGAGGGGCTACGAGCAGTACTTC.

The chain is built from TRBV6-5 and TRBJ1-6; 10 bases match TRBD1. The germline V gene has CDR1 MNHEY and CDR2 SVGAGI. The CDR3 has 15 residues. V lost 6 bases to trimming and J lost 5 bases; unmatched junction nucleotides: 4. As DNA, the CDR3 is TGTGCCAGCAGCCGGGACAGGGGAAATAATTCACCCCTCCACTTT. The encoded protein is CASSRDRGNNSPLHF.

The chain joins TRBV5-4 to TRBJ2-3; D possibly corresponds to TRBD2 (5 bases). Germline CDR1 is SGHNT and CDR2 is YYREEE (reference sequence). The CDR3 totals 14 residues. Trimming pared 2 bases from V and 0 bases from J, leaving 7 bases between. CDR3 in DNA: TGTGCCAGCAGCTTTCGGGGAAGCACAGATACGCAGTATTTT. Translating gives CASSFRGSTDTQYF.

Here the CDR3 reads CASSLGLPGRTGELFF. The CDR3 nucleotides read TGTGCCAGCAGCTTAGGGCTGCCGGGTCGAACCGGGGAGCTGTTTTTT. The V call is TRBV11-2, the J call TRBJ2-2; unclear D gene. CDR3 size: 16 residues. The V gene lost 1 base and the J gene lost 5 bases, with 14 bases spanning the gap. CDR1 is SGHAT, CDR2 FQNNGV, per germline.

By share, this clone counts as medium-sized (0.01 to 0.1%). The chain carries TRBV2 and TRBJ2-2; TRBD2 might be the D (6 bases). Trimming removed 2 bases at V and 3 bases at J, with 13 bases between. The V gene's germline CDR1 is SNHLY and CDR2 FYNNEI. The CDR3 length is 16 residues. DNA of the CDR3: TGTGCCAGCAGTGAATCTCCGGGGGAGGACACCGGGGAGCTGTTTTTT. Its translation: CASSESPGEDTGELFF.

This clone has more than one count but fewer than ten. The chain recombines TRBV30 with TRBJ2-3; 11 nucleotides match TRBD2. CDR1 is GTSNPN, CDR2 SVGIG, per germline (reference sequence). After removal of 3 bases from V and 4 bases from J, the junction contained 3 bases not matched to a gene. The CDR3 consists of 14 residues. The CDR3 DNA reads as TGTGCCTGGAGCACGGGACTAGCGGCAGATACGCAGTATTTT. Its protein product is CAWSTGLAADTQYF.

The genes are TRBV28 and TRBJ1-1; weak D call: TRBD1 (5 bases). The ends were cut back, 1 base at V and 0 bases at J, with 12 bases in the middle. The CDR3 has 16 amino acids. CDR1 and CDR2 from the germline V gene are MDHEN and SYDVKM. The CDR3 region is CASSLSQGLLNTEAFF. The CDR3 DNA reads TGTGCCAGCAGTTTATCGCAGGGCCTCCTGAACACTGAAGCTTTCTTT.